The source of this TCR beta chain is a study of metastatic and nonmetastatic thyroid tumors. Broader study findings: Relative to benign nodules, malignant thyroid tumors were reportedly characterized by significantly elevated TCR beta diversity in blood and tumor.

In the original analysis: Clinicopathological groups differed in CDR3, with these differences serving to build a distant-metastasis classifier for papillary thyroid cancer. TCRdb reanalyzed the PCR reads via MiXCR. TCRdb, not the authors, supplied the V and J calls. Here the sample spans 30,000 to 40,000 clones, around a third being singletons. All patients were untreated before thyroid surgery. About this clone: Its antigen is unidentified.

The sequence derives from a female donor with papillary thyroid cancer or a benign thyroid nodule (not recorded which). Some clones in this sample may be carry-over from other donors' samples. Sequencing was performed on tumor tissue.

CDR3 region: CALSAGGQLYGYTF. In nucleotides, the CDR3 is TGTGCCCTCTCTGCGGGGGGCCAGCTCTATGGCTACACCTTC. The rearrangement joins TRBV28 to TRBJ1-2; a possible D gene is TRBD1 (6 bases). The CDR3 is made up of 14 amino acids. Germline V CDR1 and CDR2: MDHEN, SYDVKM. Trimming took 11 bases from V and 4 from J, leaving 20 bases between them.